The source of this T cell receptor (beta chain) is a study of T cells in Graves' hyperthyroidism and ophthalmopathy. The overall study: At the time of initial diagnosis and before any treatment, peripheral blood was collected.

CDR3 size: 15 residues. The germline V gene has CDR1 DFQATT and CDR2 SNEGSKA (reference sequence). After removal of 3 bases from V and 7 bases from J, the junction contained 12 bases not matched to a gene. RNA transcripts provided the source from which TCR beta CDR3 regions were amplified. Primed by the HTBI set, a first-round RT-PCR was run on the TCR CDR3. A single record per CDR3 protein comes from TCRdb applying MiXCR to the multiplex PCR reads. The sample includes about 400,000 distinct CDR3 sequences, around 15% of them seen just once. General study points: Before onset, ophthalmopathy was predicted by the model a median approximately 6.6 months earlier.

For the diagnoses, clinical symptoms, serum thyroxine and TRAb, thyroid ultrasound and orbital computed tomography were used. Fresh peripheral blood, around 10 ml of it, supplied the PBMCs. In its sample, this clonotype was seen a few times. Antigen: not known. This clonotype was sampled from a man between 18 and 29 years old with Graves' ophthalmopathy. Sequenced input: blood. J is TRBJ2-3 and V is TRBV20-1, with TRBD2 matching over 8 bases. CDR3 bases: TGCAGTGCTAGCCCGGGGGGGCGCCCGGTAAATACGCAGTATTTT. It translates to CSASPGGRPVNTQYF.